Below, 7 T cell receptor beta chains from the same sample are listed, as sequenced in a study of shared clonotypes between healthy human individuals. TCRdb's table, derived via immunoSEQ multiplex PCR, lists solely in-frame clones and lacks some. The sample contains about 470,000 clones, around 79% of which appear only once. The sequenced material came from PBMCs. All receptors derive from a woman in her thirties or forties in good health. Some clones in this sample may be carry-over from other donors' samples.

This clone came up once. This chain links TRBV5-4 with TRBJ2-5; D is unresolved. Germline V CDR1 and CDR2: SGHNT, YYREEE (reference sequence). Trimming took 0 bases from V and 1 from J, leaving 4 bases between them. The CDR3 covers 13 residues. DNA of the CDR3: TGTGCCAGCAGCTTGGAAATCCAAGAGACCCAGTACTTC. Amino acids: CASSLEIQETQYF.

V usage is TRBV19 and J usage is TRBJ2-3, with 13 positions matching TRBD2. V lost 2 bases, J lost 4 bases, and 6 bases stayed unmatched. The germline V gene encodes CDR1 LNHDA and CDR2 SQIVND (reference sequence). This CDR3 is built from 17 residues. The CDR3 DNA follows: TGTGCCAGTAGTATATCCACCGGGACTAGCGGGGCAGATACGCAGTATTTT. This translates into CASSISTGTSGADTQYF.

This clone was picked up many times. This rearrangement joins TRBV28 to TRBJ2-5, with 13 positions matching TRBD2. The trim removed 6 bases at V and 4 bases at J, leaving 5 bases unmatched. The CDR3 spans 15 residues. CDR1 and CDR2 (germline): MDHEN, SYDVKM. The CDR3 reads CASRPGLAGSETQYF. CDR3 nucleotides: TGTGCCAGCAGGCCGGGACTAGCGGGATCAGAGACCCAGTACTTC.

The CDR3 sequence is CSSGTYNEQFF. The CDR3 nucleotides are TGCAGTTCTGGGACTTACAATGAGCAGTTCTTC. The chain employs TRBV20-1 and TRBJ2-1; D possibly corresponds to TRBD2 (6 bases). The germline V gene encodes CDR1 DFQATT and CDR2 SNEGSKA (reference sequence). Trimming took 8 bases from V and 4 from J, leaving 9 bases between them. CDR3 length: 11 residues.

This clone was picked up a small number of times. This chain links TRBV28 with TRBJ1-2; D is unresolved. The CDR3 is 11 amino acids. The germline V and J ends were trimmed by 5 bases and 7 bases, with 8 bases remaining between them. In germline, CDR1 is MDHEN, CDR2 SYDVKM. This CDR3 is CASSLKAGYTF. The CDR3, as DNA: TGTGCCAGCAGTCTCAAGGCTGGCTACACCTTC.

This clone was seen only a few times. The J gene is TRBJ2-2, the V gene TRBV7-9; 12 nucleotides line up with TRBD2. Germline CDR1 reads SEHNR; CDR2 reads FQNEAQ (reference sequence). The V segment lost 5 bases and the J segment 7 bases; nucleotides outside the gene matches: 8. The CDR3 is made up of 16 amino acids. The CDR3 DNA reads as TGTGCCAGCAGCATCCTAGCGGGAGGGCCAGTCGGGGAGCTGTTTTTT. Translating gives CASSILAGGPVGELFF.

This CDR3 reads CASSRGLTDDSRHTF. The CDR3 nucleotides are TGTGCCAGCTCACGGGGGCTGACGGACGATAGCAGACACACCTTC. This rearrangement joins TRBV18 to TRBJ1-2, with D possibly TRBD1 on 6 matching bases. CDR3 length equals 15 residues. Germline V gene sequence: CDR1 KGHSH, CDR2 LQKENI. V was trimmed by 4 bases and J by 12 bases, leaving 24 bases between them.